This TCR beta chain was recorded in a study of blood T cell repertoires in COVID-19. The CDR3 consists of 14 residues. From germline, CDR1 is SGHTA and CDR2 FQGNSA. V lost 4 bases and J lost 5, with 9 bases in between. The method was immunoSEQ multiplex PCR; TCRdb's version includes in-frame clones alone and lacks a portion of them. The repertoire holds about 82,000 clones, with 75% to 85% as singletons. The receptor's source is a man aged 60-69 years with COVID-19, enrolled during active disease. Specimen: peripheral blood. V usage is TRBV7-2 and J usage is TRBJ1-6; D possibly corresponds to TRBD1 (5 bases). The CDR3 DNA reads TGTGCCAGCAGCTCCAGGGTAGATAATTCACCCCTCCACTTT. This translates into CASSSRVDNSPLHF.